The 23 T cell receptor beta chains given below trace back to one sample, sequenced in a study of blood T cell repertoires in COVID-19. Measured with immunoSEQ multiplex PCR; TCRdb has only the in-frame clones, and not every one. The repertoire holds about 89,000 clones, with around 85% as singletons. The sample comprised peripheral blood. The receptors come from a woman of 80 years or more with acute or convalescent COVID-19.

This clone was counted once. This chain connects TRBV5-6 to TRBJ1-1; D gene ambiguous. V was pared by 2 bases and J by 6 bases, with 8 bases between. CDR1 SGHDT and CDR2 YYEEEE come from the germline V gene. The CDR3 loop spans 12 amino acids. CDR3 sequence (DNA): TGTGCCAGCAGCTTAATCCCGGCTGAAGCTTTCTTT. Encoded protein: CASSLIPAEAFF.

Here the CDR3 reads CASSVAGGGLDEQFF. The CDR3 DNA follows: TGTGCCAGCAGCGTAGCCGGGGGGGGCCTGGATGAGCAGTTCTTC. The gene calls are TRBV9 and TRBJ2-1; TRBD2 matches 8 bases. The CDR3 is 15 residues long. J was trimmed by 8 bases and V by 0 bases; bases with no gene match: 7. CDR1 is SGDLS and CDR2 is YYNGEE in the germline V gene.

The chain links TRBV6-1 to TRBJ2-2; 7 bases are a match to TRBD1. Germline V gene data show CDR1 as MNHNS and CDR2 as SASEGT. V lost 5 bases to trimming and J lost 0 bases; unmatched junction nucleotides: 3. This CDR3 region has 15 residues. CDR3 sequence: CASSQTGPNTGELFF. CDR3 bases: TGTGCCAGCAGTCAGACAGGGCCGAACACCGGGGAGCTGTTTTTT.

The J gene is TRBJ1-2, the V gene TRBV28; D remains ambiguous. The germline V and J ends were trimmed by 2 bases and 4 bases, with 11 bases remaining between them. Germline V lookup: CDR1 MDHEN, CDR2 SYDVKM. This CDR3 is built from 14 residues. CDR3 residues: CASSLAIRSYGYTF. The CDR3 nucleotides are TGTGCCAGCAGTTTAGCCATCAGGTCCTATGGCTACACCTTC.

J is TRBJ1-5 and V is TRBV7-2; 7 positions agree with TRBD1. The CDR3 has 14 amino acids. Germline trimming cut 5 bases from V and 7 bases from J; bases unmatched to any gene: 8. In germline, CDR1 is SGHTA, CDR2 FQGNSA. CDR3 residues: CASSQGGLGQPQHF. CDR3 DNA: TGTGCCAGCAGCCAAGGGGGCCTGGGGCAGCCCCAGCATTTT. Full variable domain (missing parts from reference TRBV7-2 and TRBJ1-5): GAGVSQSPSNKVTEKGKDVELRCDPISGHTALYWYRQSLGQGLEFLIYFQGNSAPDKSGLPSDRFSAERTGGSVSTLTIQRTQQEDSAVYLCASSQGGLGQPQHFGDGTRLSIL.

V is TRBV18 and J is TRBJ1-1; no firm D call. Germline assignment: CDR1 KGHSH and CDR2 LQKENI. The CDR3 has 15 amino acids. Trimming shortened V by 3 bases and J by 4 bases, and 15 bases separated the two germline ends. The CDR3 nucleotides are TGTGCCAGCTCACCTAGAGAGAGGGAGAGCACTGAAGCTTTCTTT. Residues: CASSPRERESTEAFF. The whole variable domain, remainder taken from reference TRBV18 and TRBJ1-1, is NAGVMQNPRHLVRRRGQEARLRCSPMKGHSHVYWYRQLPEEGLKFMVYLQKENIIDESGMPKERFSAEFPKEGPSILRIQQVVRGDSAAYFCASSPRERESTEAFFGQGTRLTVV.

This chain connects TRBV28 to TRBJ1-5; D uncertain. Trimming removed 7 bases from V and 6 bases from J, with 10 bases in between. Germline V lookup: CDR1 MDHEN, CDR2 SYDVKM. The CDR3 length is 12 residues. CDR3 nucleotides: TGTGCCAGCACCACAACCCCTCAGCCCCAGCATTTT. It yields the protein CASTTTPQPQHF.

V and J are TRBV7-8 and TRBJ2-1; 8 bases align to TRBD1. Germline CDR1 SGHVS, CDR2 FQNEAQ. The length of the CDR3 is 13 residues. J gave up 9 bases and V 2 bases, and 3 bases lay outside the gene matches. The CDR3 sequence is CASSLRQGPEQFF. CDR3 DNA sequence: TGTGCCAGCAGCTTAAGACAGGGGCCTGAGCAGTTCTTC.

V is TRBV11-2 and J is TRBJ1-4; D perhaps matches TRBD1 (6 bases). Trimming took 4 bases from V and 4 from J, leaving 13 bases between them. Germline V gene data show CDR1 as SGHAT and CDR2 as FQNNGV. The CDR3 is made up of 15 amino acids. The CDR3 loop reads CASSSARGFNEKLFF. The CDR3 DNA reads TGTGCCAGCAGCTCCGCCAGGGGTTTTAATGAAAAACTGTTTTTT.

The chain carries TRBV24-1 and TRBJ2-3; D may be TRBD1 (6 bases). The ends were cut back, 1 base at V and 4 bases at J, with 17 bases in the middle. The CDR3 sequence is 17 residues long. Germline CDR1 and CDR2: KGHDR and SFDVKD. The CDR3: CATSDFSRGKEADTQYF. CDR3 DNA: TGTGCCACCAGTGATTTTAGCAGGGGCAAGGAGGCAGATACGCAGTATTTT.

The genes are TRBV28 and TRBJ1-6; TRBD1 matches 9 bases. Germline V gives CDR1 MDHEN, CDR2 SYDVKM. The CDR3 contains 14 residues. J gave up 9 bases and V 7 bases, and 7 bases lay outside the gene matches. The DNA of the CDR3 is TGTGCCAGCAATTCGGGACAGGGCACTTCACCCCTCCACTTT. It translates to CASNSGQGTSPLHF.

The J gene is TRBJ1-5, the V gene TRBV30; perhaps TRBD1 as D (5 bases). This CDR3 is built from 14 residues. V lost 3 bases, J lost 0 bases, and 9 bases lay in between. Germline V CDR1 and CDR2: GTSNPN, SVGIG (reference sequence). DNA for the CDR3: TGTGCCTGGAGCGGGGGGTATAGCAATCAGCCCCAGCATTTT. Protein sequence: CAWSGGYSNQPQHF. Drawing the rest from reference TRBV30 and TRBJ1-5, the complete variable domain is SQTIHQWPATLVQPVGSPLSLECTVEGTSNPNLYWYRQAAGRGLQLLFYSVGIGQISSEVPQNLSASRPQDRQFILSSKKLLLSDSGFYLCAWSGGYSNQPQHFGDGTRLSIL.

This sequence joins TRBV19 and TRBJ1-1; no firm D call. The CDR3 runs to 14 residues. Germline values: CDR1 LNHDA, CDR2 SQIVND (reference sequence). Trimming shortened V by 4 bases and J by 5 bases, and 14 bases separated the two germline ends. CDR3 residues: CASSNRGSGTEAFF. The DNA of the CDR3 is TGTGCCAGTAGTAATCGGGGATCGGGGACTGAAGCTTTCTTT.

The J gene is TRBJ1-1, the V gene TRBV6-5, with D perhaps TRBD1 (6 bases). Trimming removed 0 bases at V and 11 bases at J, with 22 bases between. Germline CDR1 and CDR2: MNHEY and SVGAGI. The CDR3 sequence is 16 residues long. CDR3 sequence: CASSYSAQGSEWRAFF. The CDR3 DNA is TGTGCCAGCAGTTACTCCGCACAGGGTTCGGAATGGAGGGCTTTCTTT.

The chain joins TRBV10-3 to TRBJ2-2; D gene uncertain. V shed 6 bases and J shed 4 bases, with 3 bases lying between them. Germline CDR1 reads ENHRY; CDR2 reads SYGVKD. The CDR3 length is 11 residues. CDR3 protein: CAISSTGELFF. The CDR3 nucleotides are TGTGCCATCAGCAGCACCGGGGAGCTGTTTTTT.

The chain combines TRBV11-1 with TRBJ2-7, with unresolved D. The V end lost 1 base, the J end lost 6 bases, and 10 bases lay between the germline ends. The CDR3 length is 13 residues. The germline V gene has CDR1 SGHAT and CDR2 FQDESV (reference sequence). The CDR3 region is CASSLGGRGEQYF. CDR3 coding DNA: TGTGCCAGCAGCTTAGGAGGAAGAGGCGAGCAGTACTTC.

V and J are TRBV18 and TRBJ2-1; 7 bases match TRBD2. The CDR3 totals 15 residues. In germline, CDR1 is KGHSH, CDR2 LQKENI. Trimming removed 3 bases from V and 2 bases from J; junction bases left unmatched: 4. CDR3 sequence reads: CASSPSSGTYNEQFF. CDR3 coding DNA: TGTGCCAGCTCACCTTCTAGCGGTACCTACAATGAGCAGTTCTTC.

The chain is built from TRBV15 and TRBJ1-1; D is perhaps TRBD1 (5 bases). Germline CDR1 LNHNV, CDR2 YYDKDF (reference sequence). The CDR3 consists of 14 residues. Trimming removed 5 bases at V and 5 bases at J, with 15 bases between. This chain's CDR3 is CATSAEGRSTEAFF. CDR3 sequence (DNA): TGTGCCACCAGCGCGGAGGGGCGATCGACTGAAGCTTTCTTT.

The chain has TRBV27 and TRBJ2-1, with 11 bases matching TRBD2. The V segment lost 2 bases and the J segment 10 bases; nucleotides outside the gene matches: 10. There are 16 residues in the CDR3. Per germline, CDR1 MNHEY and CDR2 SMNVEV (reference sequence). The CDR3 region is CASSLGLAGGYREQFF. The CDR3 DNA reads TGTGCCAGCAGTTTAGGGTTAGCGGGGGGGTATCGGGAGCAGTTCTTC.

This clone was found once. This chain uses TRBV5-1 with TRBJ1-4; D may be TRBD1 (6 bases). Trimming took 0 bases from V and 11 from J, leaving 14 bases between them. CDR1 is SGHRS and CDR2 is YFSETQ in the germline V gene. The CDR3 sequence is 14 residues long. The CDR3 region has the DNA TGCGCCAGCAGCTTGGAGAGACAGGTGGGGAAACTGTTTTTT. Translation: CASSLERQVGKLFF.

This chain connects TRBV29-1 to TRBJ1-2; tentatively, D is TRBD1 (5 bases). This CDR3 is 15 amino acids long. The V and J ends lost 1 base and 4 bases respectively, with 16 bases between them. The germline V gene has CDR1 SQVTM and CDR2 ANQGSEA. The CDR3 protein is CSVEGGAGRPYGYTF. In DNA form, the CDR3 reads TGCAGCGTTGAAGGAGGGGCAGGGAGGCCCTATGGCTACACCTTC. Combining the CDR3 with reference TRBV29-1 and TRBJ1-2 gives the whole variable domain SAVISQKPSRDICQRGTSLTIQCQVDSQVTMMFWYRQQPGQSLTLIATANQGSEATYESGFVIDKFPISRPNLTFSTLTVSNMSPEDSSIYLCSVEGGAGRPYGYTFGSGTRLTVV.

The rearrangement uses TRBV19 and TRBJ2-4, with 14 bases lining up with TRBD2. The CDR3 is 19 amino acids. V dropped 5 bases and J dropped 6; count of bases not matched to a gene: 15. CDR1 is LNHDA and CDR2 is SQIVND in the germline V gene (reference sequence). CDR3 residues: CASSRDTRTSGGRGNIQYF. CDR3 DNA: TGTGCCAGTAGTCGGGACACACGGACTAGCGGGGGGCGCGGAAACATTCAGTACTTC.

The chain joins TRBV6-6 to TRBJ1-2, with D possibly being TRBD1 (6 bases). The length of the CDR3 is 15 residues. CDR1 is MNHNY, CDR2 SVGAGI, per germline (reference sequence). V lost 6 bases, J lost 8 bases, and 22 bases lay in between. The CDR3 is CASRTREGGSGGYTF. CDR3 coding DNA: TGTGCCAGCAGGACCCGGGAGGGGGGTAGTGGCGGCTACACCTTC.